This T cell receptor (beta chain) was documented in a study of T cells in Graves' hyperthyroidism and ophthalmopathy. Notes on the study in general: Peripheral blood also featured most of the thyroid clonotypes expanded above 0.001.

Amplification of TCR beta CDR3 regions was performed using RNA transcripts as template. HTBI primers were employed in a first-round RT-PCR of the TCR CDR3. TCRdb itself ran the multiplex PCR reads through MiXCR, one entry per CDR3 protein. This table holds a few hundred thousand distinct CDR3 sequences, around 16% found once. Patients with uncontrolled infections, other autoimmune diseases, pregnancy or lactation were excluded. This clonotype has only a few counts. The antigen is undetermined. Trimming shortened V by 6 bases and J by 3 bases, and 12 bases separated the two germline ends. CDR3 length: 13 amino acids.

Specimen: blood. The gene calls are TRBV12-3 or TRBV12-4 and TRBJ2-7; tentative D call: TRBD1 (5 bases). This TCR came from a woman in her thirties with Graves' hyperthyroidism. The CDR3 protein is CASSAGQIYEQYF. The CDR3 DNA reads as TGTGCCAGCAGCGCTGGACAAATCTACGAGCAGTACTTC.